Each of the 24 T cell receptor beta chains below was sequenced from the same sample in a study of T cell changes during pregnancy in multiple sclerosis. The data were produced by immunoSEQ multiplex PCR, yet TCRdb's version contains in-frame clones alone and is incomplete. The sample consists of 95,000 to 110,000 clones, roughly nine tenths of them appearing once. The sample in question was peripheral blood, obtained after pregnancy. These receptors came from a female donor with multiple sclerosis, enrolled in a pregnancy study.

This chain connects TRBV4-3 to TRBJ1-3; D is unclear. Germline V gives CDR1 LGHNA, CDR2 YSLEER. The ends were cut back, 1 base at V and 0 bases at J, with 7 bases in the middle. The CDR3 covers 15 residues. CDR3: CASSQGVDSGNTIYF. CDR3 coding DNA: TGCGCCAGCAGCCAAGGTGTAGACTCTGGAAACACCATATATTTT.

V usage is TRBV5-1 and J usage is TRBJ2-2, with 10 bases identical to TRBD2. Germline assignment: CDR1 SGHRS and CDR2 YFSETQ. The CDR3 is 14 residues long. The J segment lost 4 bases and the V segment lost 4 bases, leaving 1 base of the junction unmatched. CDR3 region: CASSRLAGTGELFF. The CDR3 DNA reads TGCGCCAGCAGCCGACTAGCGGGCACCGGGGAGCTGTTTTTT.

The genes are TRBV6-5 and TRBJ2-1, with D possibly matching TRBD2 (6 bases). CDR3 length: 15 amino acids. V lost 8 bases to trimming and J lost 6 bases, with 20 bases between them. Per germline, CDR1 MNHEY and CDR2 SVGAGI. CDR3: CASGFPAGRSNEQFF. The CDR3 DNA reads as TGTGCCAGCGGATTCCCCGCCGGGAGAAGCAATGAGCAGTTCTTC.

This chain connects TRBV28 to TRBJ1-4, with D uncertain. The germline gives CDR1 MDHEN, CDR2 SYDVKM. The CDR3 has 14 amino acids. V was cut by 6 bases and J by 5 bases, with 13 bases left in between. The CDR3 coding sequence is TGTGCCAGCAGAAACCACGGAGGAAATGAAAAACTGTTTTTT. It encodes CASRNHGGNEKLFF.

The chain employs TRBV7-3 and TRBJ2-1; weak D call: TRBD2 (5 bases). Between the trimmed V and J ends, which lost 0 bases and 7 bases, there was a span of 10 bases. The CDR3 contains 14 residues. The germline V gene encodes CDR1 SGHTA and CDR2 FQGTGA. In DNA form, the CDR3 reads TGTGCCAGCAGCTTAACCTCATCGGGAAATGAGCAGTTCTTC. As protein: CASSLTSSGNEQFF.

The CDR3 loop reads CASSTGQVSEQYF. As DNA, the CDR3 is TGTGCCAGCAGTACGGGACAGGTCTCCGAGCAGTACTTC. J is TRBJ2-7 and V is TRBV6-1, with 8 bases that match TRBD1. CDR1 and CDR2 from the germline V gene are MNHNS and SASEGT. V dropped 5 bases and J dropped 6; count of bases not matched to a gene: 6. This CDR3 has 13 residues.

J is TRBJ1-1 and V is TRBV2; no reliable D call. This CDR3 is built from 14 residues. Germline V CDR1 and CDR2: SNHLY, FYNNEI. Trimming pared 5 bases from V and 5 bases from J, leaving 15 bases between. The DNA of the CDR3 is TGTGCCAGCAGTTCCTGGACCCGAGGGACTGAAGCTTTCTTT. Protein sequence: CASSSWTRGTEAFF.

This CDR3 is CATSISGQGTGNTIYF. CDR3 sequence (DNA): TGTGCCACCAGCATTTCAGGACAGGGAACTGGAAACACCATATATTTT. This rearrangement joins TRBV15 to TRBJ1-3; 8 nucleotides align to TRBD1. The CDR3 covers 16 residues. V gave up 4 bases and J gave up 2 bases; unmatched junction bases: 7. CDR1 is LNHNV and CDR2 is YYDKDF in the germline V gene (reference sequence).

The chain couples TRBV25-1 to TRBJ1-5; weak D call: TRBD1 (6 bases). The CDR3 has 15 residues. Germline V lookup: CDR1 MGHDK, CDR2 SYGVNS. Trimming removed 6 bases from V and 2 bases from J, with 14 bases in between. In nucleotides, the CDR3 is TGTGCCAGCAGCCCACAGGGAAGCGGCAATCAGCCCCAGCATTTT. Protein sequence: CASSPQGSGNQPQHF. Looking up the rest from reference TRBV25-1 and TRBJ1-5 gives the full variable domain: EADIYQTPRYLVIGTGKKITLECSQTMGHDKMYWYQQDPGMELHLIHYSYGVNSTEKGDLSSESTVSRIRTEHFPLTLESARPSHTSQYLCASSPQGSGNQPQHFGDGTRLSIL.

The V gene is TRBV28, the J gene TRBJ2-2; tentative D call: TRBD1 (5 bases). The CDR3 is 14 amino acids. V lost 3 bases to trimming and J lost 1 base, with 6 bases between them. Germline CDR1 and CDR2: MDHEN and SYDVKM. Written as DNA, the CDR3 is TGTGCCAGCAGTTTCGGACAGAACACCGGGGAGCTGTTTTTT. Its protein product is CASSFGQNTGELFF.

The rearrangement joins TRBV7-9 to TRBJ1-2; tentative D call: TRBD1 (5 bases). The germline gives CDR1 SEHNR, CDR2 FQNEAQ (reference sequence). There are 14 residues in the CDR3. The V gene lost 5 bases and the J gene lost 4 bases, with 14 bases spanning the gap. Written as DNA, the CDR3 is TGTGCCAGCAGCGCGGGACCGCTTCTCTATGGCTACACCTTC. It yields the protein CASSAGPLLYGYTF.

V gene TRBV7-5 combines with J gene TRBJ2-6; no check of the table's D call, TRBD2, against the DNA was made. TRBV7-5 is recorded as a pseudogene. The CDR3 is made up of 14 amino acids. The CDR3 DNA follows: TGTGTCAGATGGGAGGGACCTGGGGCCAACGTCCTGACTTTC. The encoded protein is CVRWEGPGANVLTF.

This chain connects TRBV19 to TRBJ1-4; D perhaps matches TRBD1 (5 bases). The germline V gene has CDR1 LNHDA and CDR2 SQIVND (reference sequence). V shed 5 bases and J shed 3 bases, with 13 bases lying between them. The CDR3 consists of 15 residues. This CDR3 is CASSPTDLANEKLFF. The CDR3 nucleotides are TGTGCCAGTAGTCCGACAGATCTGGCTAATGAAAAACTGTTTTTT.

The rearrangement uses TRBV19 and TRBJ1-5; 7 bases line up with TRBD1. V lost 6 bases to trimming and J lost 1 base; unmatched junction nucleotides: 6. CDR1 and CDR2 (germline): LNHDA, SQIVND (reference sequence). This CDR3 is built from 15 residues. The CDR3 sequence is CASSQGGQSNQPQHF. CDR3 bases: TGTGCCAGTAGCCAAGGGGGACAGAGCAATCAGCCCCAGCATTTT.

The chain uses TRBV28 and TRBJ2-5; D remains unclear. The CDR3 has 13 residues. Trimming shortened V by 2 bases and J by 4 bases, and 8 bases separated the two germline ends. Germline CDR1 is MDHEN and CDR2 is SYDVKM. The CDR3 protein is CASSLVSPETQYF. CDR3 in DNA: TGTGCCAGCAGTTTAGTTAGCCCAGAGACCCAGTACTTC.

The chain joins TRBV6-5 to TRBJ2-3, with TRBD1 as a possible D gene (5 bases). V was trimmed by 5 bases and J by 4 bases, leaving 13 bases between them. The CDR3 is 14 residues long. Germline assignment: CDR1 MNHEY and CDR2 SVGAGI. CDR3 in DNA: TGTGCCAGCAGTGTGGACACCGTCGCAGATACGCAGTATTTT. This encodes CASSVDTVADTQYF.

J is TRBJ1-5 and V is TRBV2; D is unclear. In germline, CDR1 is SNHLY, CDR2 FYNNEI. The V end lost 6 bases, the J end lost 7 bases, and 13 bases lay between the germline ends. The CDR3 is 13 residues long. CDR3 amino acids: CASSAGSGQPQHF. The CDR3 coding sequence is TGTGCCAGCAGCGCCGGATCCGGGCAGCCCCAGCATTTT.

J is TRBJ2-2 and V is TRBV30; weak D call: TRBD2 (6 bases). Trimming cost V 6 bases and J 2 bases, with 16 bases left between them. CDR1 is GTSNPN and CDR2 is SVGIG in the germline V gene (reference sequence). This CDR3 contains 15 residues. CDR3 amino acids: CACTAGNLNTGELFF. The CDR3 DNA reads TGTGCCTGTACAGCGGGTAATCTAAACACCGGGGAGCTGTTTTTT.

The chain recombines TRBV5-4 with TRBJ2-7; 7 bases are a match to TRBD2. The junction had 6 bases not matched to a gene; V was cut back by 4 bases and J by 11 bases. The CDR3 is made up of 11 amino acids. CDR1 is SGHNT and CDR2 is YYREEE in the germline V gene (reference sequence). CDR3 DNA sequence: TGTGCCAGCAGCCCTGGGGGGGTCAAGTACTTC. It translates to CASSPGGVKYF.

V is TRBV4-3 and J is TRBJ2-7, with D perhaps TRBD2 (6 bases). Between the trimmed V and J ends, which lost 3 bases and 8 bases, there was a span of 29 bases. The CDR3 is 18 residues long. Germline V gene lookup returns CDR1 LGHNA and CDR2 YSLEER. CDR3 in DNA: TGCGCCAGCAGCCAGGACACGGAGGAGGGCCCGGTTGATTCGAAGCAGTACTTC. Amino acid sequence: CASSQDTEEGPVDSKQYF.

The chain combines TRBV15 with TRBJ2-1; 10 bases agree with TRBD2. In germline, CDR1 is LNHNV, CDR2 YYDKDF (reference sequence). The CDR3 is 16 amino acids. The V gene end was trimmed by 0 bases and the J gene end by 7 bases; junction bases not matched to a gene: 6. The CDR3 region has the DNA TGTGCCACCAGCAGAGATGCACTAGCGGGGAGAAATGAGCAGTTCTTC. It codes for CATSRDALAGRNEQFF.

V and J are TRBV15 and TRBJ1-2; D may be TRBD1 (5 bases). The V gene lost 6 bases and the J gene lost 1 base, with 15 bases spanning the gap. CDR1 is LNHNV, CDR2 YYDKDF, per germline (reference sequence). The CDR3 length is 15 residues. This chain's CDR3 is CATRSLRGVNYGYTF. Here the CDR3 DNA reads TGTGCCACCAGAAGTCTCCGGGGGGTTAACTATGGCTACACCTTC.

The genes are TRBV29-1 and TRBJ1-4; 7 bases agree with TRBD1. V gave up 7 bases and J gave up 8 bases; unmatched junction bases: 7. Germline CDR1 SQVTM, CDR2 ANQGSEA. The CDR3 is made up of 12 amino acids. Here the CDR3 reads CSAVTGREKLFF. The CDR3 coding sequence is TGCAGCGCTGTGACAGGGCGGGAAAAACTGTTTTTT.

The gene calls are TRBV6-4 and TRBJ2-1; maybe TRBD1 (6 bases). Between the trimmed V and J ends, which lost 2 bases and 7 bases, there was a span of 12 bases. This CDR3 has 14 residues. Germline-derived CDR1 and CDR2 are MRHNA and SNTAGT. CDR3 in amino acids: CASSDLAGDNEQFF. CDR3 nucleotide sequence: TGTGCCAGCAGTGACCTGGCAGGGGATAATGAGCAGTTCTTC.